The entry below describes one TCR beta chain. These data come from a study of T-cell memory formation after mild COVID-19. TCRdb re-called the 5' RACE reads with MiXCR, one entry per CDR3 protein. The table shows 300,000 to 400,000 distinct CDR3 sequences, with 25% to 30% occurring only once. Sequenced sample: PBMCs or a T cell subset sorted from them (not recorded which). This TCR was recovered from an adult woman who had mild COVID-19 (a few samples of this study predate the infection). Cell type and time point are not known.

The CDR3 protein is CASSQVSGDIDNQPQHF. The CDR3 bases are TGTGCCAGCAGCCAAGTTTCGGGGGATATTGACAATCAGCCCCAGCATTTT. The chain couples TRBV14 to TRBJ1-5; D might be TRBD1 (5 bases). V was trimmed by 1 base and J by 3 bases, leaving 16 bases between them. The CDR3 spans 17 residues. Looked up from germline, CDR1 is SGHDN and CDR2 is FVKESK.